This T cell receptor beta chain was sequenced for a study of blood T cell repertoires in COVID-19 (dated by TCRdb to about 2020). For context, the study as a whole: Collaborator samples came from the United States, Italy and Spain and covered acute and convalescent phases of COVID-19. The prospective study material was composed of cDNA or gDNA derived from T cells, B-cell-depleted T cells, or PBMCs. The dataset comprised deeply sampled blood TCRbeta repertoires from subjects exposed to, actively infected with, or recovered from COVID-19. The repertoires were made available in a free public database intended to serve as a resource for research on the immune response to SARS-CoV-2. The samples were drawn from the first 160 participants of the ongoing ImmuneRACE study and from more than 1,000 subjects provided by 6 global collaborators. Sample metadata almost always included a de-identified subject ID, COVID-19 status, age in years and sex. Where available, HLA class I and class II types were obtained from metadata supplied by the sample provider rather than from assay-based typing. Overall study results and their limits: The quantity of clinical and demographic metadata differed by source and by participant and was supplied without curation.

As to this clone: Its antigen specificity is not known. Base-call qualities are not available, and no considerably larger clone is one nucleotide away. The same CDR3 is also encoded by other DNA sequences in this sample.

From cysteine to phenylalanine, the CDR3 is 13 amino acids long. Only the CDR3 DNA stays, 39 bases, in frame from base 1. Cut back by 0 bases and 3 bases, the V and J ends lie 8 bases apart. In the germline V gene (reference sequence), CDR1 corresponds to GTSNPN and CDR2 to SVGIG. TCRbeta CDR3 regions were amplified from genomic DNA by means of the immunoSEQ Assay, a bias-controlled multiplex PCR. Concerning the study's data processing: The number of nucleated cells in each sample was estimated by amplification of reference gene primers within the assay. To quantify the absolute abundance of each unique TCRbeta CDR3 rearrangement, sequence reads were collapsed and filtered. Productive Simpson clonality was computed per sample as the square root of Simpson's diversity index over productive rearrangements. The clones in this table, taken by TCRdb from immuneACCESS, are in-frame only. Not every clone is retained; where verified, under half of the shortfall comes from an unresolved V gene, and the cause of the rest is unknown. The DNA was the basis for D and trimming; V, J and clone size are from that table. The sample table records around 220,000 clones; around 85% of these occur just once. Around 2.2% of the sample is held by the ten biggest clonotypes.

The collaborating institutions used their own protocols to collect whole blood in K2EDTA tubes. Collaborator samples were shipped for TCRbeta analysis as frozen whole blood, isolated PBMCs, or DNA extracted from either sample type. Sample: peripheral blood. This TCR came from a woman in her fifties or sixties with acute or convalescent COVID-19. This receptor chain uses TRBV30 and TRBJ1-1; TRBD1 might be the D gene, on 5 matching bases. The CDR3 protein is CAWSVGGDTEAFF. The bases read TGTGCCTGGAGTGTGGGGGGAGACACTGAAGCTTTCTTT.